This TCR beta chain was recorded in a study of blood T cells in healthy people across ages. Study summary: T cells yielded about one barcoded beta molecule per two cells through template switching. Study-wide findings and caveats: Higher naive T cell percentage went strongly together with higher TCR beta diversity.

Every sample had a minimum of 6 million PBMCs isolated. Germline lookup yields CDR1 MNHEY and CDR2 SVGAGI. V trimming: 6 bases; J trimming: 0 bases; junction bases outside the gene matches: 4. The CDR3 runs to 16 residues. This clonotype was observed a few times. What it binds is not known. A second PCR of about 6 to 12 cycles used a sample-barcoded 5' primer and a J-beta primer mix. MiXCR, applied by TCRdb to the 5' RACE reads, yields one record per CDR3 protein. The sample records around 1,500,000 distinct CDR3 sequences, 28% being singletons. V is TRBV6-5 and J is TRBJ2-2; 10 nucleotides line up with TRBD2. The receptor was isolated from a woman aged 30 to 39 in good health. Sequenced sample: blood. The DNA for the CDR3 is TGTGCCAGCAGAACTAGCGGGGAAACGAACACCGGGGAGCTGTTTTTT. Translating gives CASRTSGETNTGELFF.